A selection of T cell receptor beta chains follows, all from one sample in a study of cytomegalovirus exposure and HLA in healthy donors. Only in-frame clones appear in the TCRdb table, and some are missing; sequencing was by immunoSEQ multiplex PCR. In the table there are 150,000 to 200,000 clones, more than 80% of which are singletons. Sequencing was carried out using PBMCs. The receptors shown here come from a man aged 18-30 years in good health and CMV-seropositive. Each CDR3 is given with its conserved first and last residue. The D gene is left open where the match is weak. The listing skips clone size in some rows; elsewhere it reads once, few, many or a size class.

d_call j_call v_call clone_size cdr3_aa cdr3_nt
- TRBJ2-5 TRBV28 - CASSFLGARFEETQYF TGTGCCAGCAGTTTTCTGGGGGCGAGGTTCGAAGAGACCCAGTACTTC
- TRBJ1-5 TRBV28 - CASTQPGLTNQPQHF TGTGCCAGCACTCAACCGGGACTAACCAATCAGCCCCAGCATTTT
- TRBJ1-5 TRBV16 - CASFPGGPADSNQPQHF TGTGCCAGCTTCCCGGGGGGGCCCGCAGATAGCAATCAGCCCCAGCATTTT
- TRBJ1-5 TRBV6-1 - CASFGQPYSNQPQHF TGTGCCAGCTTTGGACAGCCCTATAGCAATCAGCCCCAGCATTTT
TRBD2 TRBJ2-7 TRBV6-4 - CASTPPSGRAYEQYF TGTGCCAGCACCCCCCCAAGCGGGAGGGCTTACGAGCAGTACTTC
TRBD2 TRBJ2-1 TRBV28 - CASSPNPGLADNEQFF TGTGCCAGCAGTCCAAACCCGGGACTAGCGGACAATGAGCAGTTCTTC
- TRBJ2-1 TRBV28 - CASRGGEQFF TGTGCCAGCAGGGGGGGTGAGCAGTTCTTC
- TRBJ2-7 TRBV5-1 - CASSAQGYEQYF TGCGCCAGCAGCGCACAGGGTTACGAGCAGTACTTC
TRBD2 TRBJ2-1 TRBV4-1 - CASSPLAGGLNEQFF TGCGCCAGCAGCCCACTAGCGGGGGGCCTTAATGAGCAGTTCTTC
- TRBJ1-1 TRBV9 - CASSVGQVNTEAFF TGTGCCAGCAGCGTAGGACAGGTCAACACTGAAGCTTTCTTT
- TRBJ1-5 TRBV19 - CASSSDRNQPQHF TGTGCCAGTAGCAGCGACCGCAATCAGCCCCAGCATTTT
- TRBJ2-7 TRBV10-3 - CAIRGDTPSSYEQYF TGTGCCATCAGGGGGGACACGCCGAGCTCCTACGAGCAGTACTTC
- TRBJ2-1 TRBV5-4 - CASSLVLSVNEQFF TGTGCCAGCAGCTTGGTGTTGTCTGTCAATGAGCAGTTCTTC
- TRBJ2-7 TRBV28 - CASSFFTPVLDEQYF TGTGCCAGCAGTTTCTTTACTCCGGTTTTGGACGAGCAGTACTTC
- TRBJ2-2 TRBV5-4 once CASSVQRGSNTGELFF TGTGCCAGCAGCGTACAAAGGGGCTCGAACACCGGGGAGCTGTTTTTT
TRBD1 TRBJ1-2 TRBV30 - CAWSPGTGDLGYTF TGTGCCTGGAGCCCCGGGACAGGAGACCTAGGCTACACCTTC
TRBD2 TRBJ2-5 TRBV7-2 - CASSRSGFSQETQYF TGTGCCAGCAGCCGTAGCGGGTTTTCTCAAGAGACCCAGTACTTC
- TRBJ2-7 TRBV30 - CAWSVAISGIEQYF TGTGCCTGGAGTGTCGCCATATCAGGAATCGAGCAGTACTTC
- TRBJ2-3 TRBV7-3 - CASSLSQGDTQYF TGTGCCAGCAGCTTAAGTCAGGGAGATACGCAGTATTTT
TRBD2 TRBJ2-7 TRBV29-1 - CSVLAGVHEQYF TGCAGCGTTCTAGCGGGAGTACACGAGCAGTACTTC
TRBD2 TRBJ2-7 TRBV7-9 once CASSLGMGSGIASEQYF TGTGCCAGCAGCTTAGGGATGGGTAGCGGGATAGCATCCGAGCAGTACTTC
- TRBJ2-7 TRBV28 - CASSLTATYEQYF TGTGCCAGCAGTTTAACTGCGACCTACGAGCAGTACTTC
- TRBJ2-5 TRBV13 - CASSSRIRQAQETQYF TGTGCCAGCAGCTCCAGAATCCGACAGGCGCAAGAGACCCAGTACTTC
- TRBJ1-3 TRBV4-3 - CASRNHGASGNTIYF TGCGCCAGCAGAAATCACGGAGCCTCTGGAAACACCATATATTTT
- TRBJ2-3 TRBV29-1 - CSISGDTDTQYF TGCAGTATCTCAGGGGACACAGATACGCAGTATTTT
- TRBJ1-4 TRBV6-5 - CASSSIRGANEKLFF TGTGCCAGCAGTTCAATTCGGGGAGCAAATGAAAAACTGTTTTTT
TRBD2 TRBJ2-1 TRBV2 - CASSDPRLAPYNEQFF TGTGCCAGCAGTGATCCCCGACTAGCGCCCTACAATGAGCAGTTCTTC
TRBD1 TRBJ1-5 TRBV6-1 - CASSGITGGSQPQHF TGTGCCAGCAGTGGGATTACAGGGGGCTCTCAGCCCCAGCATTTT
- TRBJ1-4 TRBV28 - CASSLSQGITTNEKLFF TGTGCCAGCAGTTTAAGTCAGGGGATCACAACTAATGAAAAACTGTTTTTT
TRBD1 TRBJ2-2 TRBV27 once CASSPLWTGGDVDTGELFF TGTGCCAGCAGTCCACTTTGGACAGGGGGCGACGTGGACACCGGGGAGCTGTTTTTT
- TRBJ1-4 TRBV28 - CASRTQYNEKLFF TGTGCCAGCAGGACTCAATATAATGAAAAACTGTTTTTT
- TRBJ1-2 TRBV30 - CAWSVGDNYGYTF TGTGCCTGGAGTGTAGGAGATAACTATGGCTACACCTTC
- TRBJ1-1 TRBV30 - CAWTADTMNTEAFF TGTGCCTGGACCGCGGACACCATGAACACTGAAGCTTTCTTT
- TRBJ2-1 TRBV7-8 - CASSRLAEQFF TGTGCCAGCAGCCGCCTGGCTGAGCAGTTCTTC
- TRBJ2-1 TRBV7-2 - CASSLVGDSYNEQFF TGTGCCAGCAGCTTAGTAGGGGACTCCTACAATGAGCAGTTCTTC
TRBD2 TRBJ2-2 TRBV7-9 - CASSFWGSGSITGELFF TGTGCCAGCAGCTTTTGGGGTAGCGGGAGTATCACCGGGGAGCTGTTTTTT
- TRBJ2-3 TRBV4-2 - CASSQDIRTDTQYF TGTGCCAGCAGCCAAGATATCCGCACAGATACGCAGTATTTT
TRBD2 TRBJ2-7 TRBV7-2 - CASSKGTSGRISSYEQYF TGTGCCAGCAGCAAAGGGACTAGCGGCAGGATAAGCTCCTACGAGCAGTACTTC
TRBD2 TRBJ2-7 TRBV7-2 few CASSIGLVYEQYF TGTGCCAGCAGCATCGGACTAGTCTACGAGCAGTACTTC
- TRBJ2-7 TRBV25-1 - CASSEYAVGHYEQYF TGTGCCAGCAGTGAATATGCGGTCGGACACTACGAGCAGTACTTC
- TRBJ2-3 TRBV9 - CASGGGGSTDTQYF TGTGCCAGCGGAGGAGGTGGAAGCACAGATACGCAGTATTTT
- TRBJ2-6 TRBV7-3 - CASRRESGANVLTF TGTGCCAGCAGGAGGGAGTCTGGGGCCAACGTCCTGACTTTC
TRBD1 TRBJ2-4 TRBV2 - CASSPRTGEKNIQYF TGTGCCAGCAGTCCAAGGACAGGGGAGAAAAACATTCAGTACTTC
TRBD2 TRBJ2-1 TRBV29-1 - CSVEDHSGNSYNEQFF TGCAGCGTTGAAGATCATAGCGGGAACTCCTACAATGAGCAGTTCTTC
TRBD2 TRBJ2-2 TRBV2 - CASSLGTSGNTGELFF TGTGCCAGCAGCCTGGGGACTAGCGGCAACACCGGGGAGCTGTTTTTT